These T cell receptor beta chains were read from a single sample in a study of long-term antiretroviral therapy in people with HIV. Profiled with immunoSEQ multiplex PCR; TCRdb holds only in-frame clones, not every one. The data contain about 36,000 clones, roughly 87% of them singletons. Sample: unsorted PBMCs, taken 0.6 years after starting antiretroviral therapy. The receptors here all came from a man younger than 30 with HIV. The CDR3 runs from the conserved cysteine through the conserved F or W. D genes are given only for firm matches. Not all rows give a size; the values are once, few, many and, for expanded clones, a class.

d_gene	v_gene	abundance	j_gene	CDR3aa	CDR3nt
TRBD1	TRBV5-1	NA	TRBJ2-7	CASSFLWRDRGMYEQYF	TGCGCCAGCAGCTTCCTTTGGCGGGACAGGGGAATGTACGAGCAGTACTTC
NA	TRBV28	NA	TRBJ2-3	CASSPGPGSTDTQYF	TGTGCCAGCAGCCCGGGACCAGGTAGCACAGATACGCAGTATTTT
TRBD1	TRBV5-5	few	TRBJ1-3	CASSLGQGRNTIYF	TGTGCCAGCAGCTTGGGACAGGGGAGAAACACCATATATTTT
TRBD1	TRBV30	NA	TRBJ2-6	CAYHRDRASSGANVLTF	TGTGCCTACCACCGGGACAGGGCCAGCTCTGGGGCCAACGTCCTGACTTTC
NA	TRBV19	NA	TRBJ2-1	CASSIDRVTYNEQFF	TGTGCCAGTAGTATCGATAGGGTTACCTACAATGAGCAGTTCTTC
TRBD1	TRBV7-2	NA	TRBJ1-2	CASNRGYYGYTF	TGTGCCAGCAACAGGGGTTACTATGGCTACACCTTC
TRBD1	TRBV7-3	NA	TRBJ2-1	CASRSPGTAYNEQFF	TGTGCCAGCAGGTCCCCCGGGACAGCTTACAATGAGCAGTTCTTC
NA	TRBV5-6	NA	TRBJ2-3	CASSLTGTGRTTQYF	TGTGCCAGCAGCTTGACCGGGACTGGGAGGACGACGCAGTATTTT
NA	TRBV19	few	TRBJ2-1	CASSIDLANEQFF	TGTGCCAGTAGTATAGACCTAGCCAATGAGCAGTTCTTC
TRBD1	TRBV28	NA	TRBJ2-7	CASSKRQGYEQYF	TGTGCCAGCAGTAAACGACAGGGGTACGAGCAGTACTTC
NA	TRBV10-2	NA	TRBJ1-2	CASSEGLKGGYTF	TGCGCCAGCAGTGAGGGTCTTAAAGGCGGCTACACCTTC
NA	TRBV6-5	NA	TRBJ2-1	CASSYNGGYEQFF	TGTGCCAGCAGTTACAACGGAGGATATGAGCAGTTCTTC
TRBD2	TRBV4-2	NA	TRBJ2-7	CASSQDLKTSGSVYEQYF	TGTGCCAGCAGCCAAGATTTGAAGACTAGCGGGAGTGTCTACGAGCAGTACTTC
NA	TRBV4-1	NA	TRBJ2-7	CASSQDLLDYEQYF	TGCGCCAGCAGCCAAGATCTTCTAGACTACGAGCAGTACTTC
TRBD2	TRBV15	NA	TRBJ2-2	CATSRGGTTNTGELFF	TGTGCCACCAGCAGGGGAGGGACCACGAACACCGGGGAGCTGTTTTTT
NA	TRBV5-5	NA	TRBJ1-3	CASSTTTTGWGHTIYF	TGTGCCAGCAGCACAACCACGACAGGTTGGGGACACACCATATATTTT
TRBD2	TRBV10-3	NA	TRBJ2-1	CAIRGTSYNEQFF	TGTGCCATCAGAGGGACTAGCTACAATGAGCAGTTCTTC
NA	TRBV27	NA	TRBJ2-2	CASTGWGRTGELFF	TGTGCCAGCACTGGGTGGGGACGCACCGGGGAGCTGTTTTTT
NA	TRBV5-6	NA	TRBJ2-3	CASSPGRDTQYF	TGTGCCAGCAGCCCCGGGCGGGATACGCAGTATTTT
NA	TRBV29-1	few	TRBJ2-7	CSAGYNYEQYF	TGCAGCGCTGGGTACAACTACGAGCAGTACTTC
NA	TRBV7-2	NA	TRBJ2-1	CASTTDSRSYNEQFF	TGTGCCAGCACCACGGACTCCCGGTCCTACAATGAGCAGTTCTTC
TRBD1	TRBV5-4	NA	TRBJ2-2	CASSSGTGLAGELFF	TGTGCCAGCAGCTCCGGGACAGGGTTGGCCGGGGAGCTGTTTTTT
NA	TRBV14	few	TRBJ2-3	CASSRGGSSTDTQYF	TGTGCCAGCAGCCGAGGCGGCTCTAGCACAGATACGCAGTATTTT
NA	TRBV7-2	NA	TRBJ2-1	CASSGGRDSSSYNEQFF	TGTGCCAGCAGCGGGGGCCGGGACTCCAGCTCCTACAATGAGCAGTTCTTC
TRBD2	TRBV7-2	NA	TRBJ2-3	CASSFPMTSGRSDTQYF	TGTGCCAGCAGCTTCCCGATGACTAGCGGGAGGTCAGATACGCAGTATTTT
NA	TRBV7-8	NA	TRBJ2-2	CASSRRSSSHTGELFF	TGTGCCAGCAGCCGTCGAAGCTCTTCACACACCGGGGAGCTGTTTTTT
TRBD1	TRBV5-1	NA	TRBJ2-7	CASSLLGTGTYEQYF	TGCGCCAGCAGCCTCCTTGGGACAGGGACGTACGAGCAGTACTTC
NA	TRBV28	NA	TRBJ1-5	CASSFGWGLYQPQHF	TGTGCCAGCAGTTTCGGCTGGGGATTATATCAGCCCCAGCATTTT
TRBD1	TRBV15	once	TRBJ1-4	CATNPGGTVNEKLFF	TGTGCCACCAACCCAGGGGGGACGGTTAATGAAAAACTGTTTTTT
TRBD1	TRBV27	NA	TRBJ2-7	CASSLGAGQGSSYEQYF	TGTGCCAGCAGTTTAGGGGCTGGACAGGGGAGCTCCTACGAGCAGTACTTC
TRBD2	TRBV5-4	NA	TRBJ2-1	CASSLVGGRASRNEQFF	TGTGCCAGCAGCTTGGTTGGCGGGAGGGCCTCTAGGAATGAGCAGTTCTTC
TRBD1	TRBV5-1	few	TRBJ2-3	CASSRDTGTGGTDTQYF	TGCGCCAGCAGTCGAGATACCGGGACAGGGGGCACAGATACGCAGTATTTT
NA	TRBV19	NA	TRBJ1-2	CASTPRTEQGYTF	TGTGCCAGTACCCCCCGGACAGAGCAAGGCTACACCTTC
TRBD1	TRBV15	NA	TRBJ1-5	CATSRDPSGQVNQPQHF	TGTGCCACCAGCAGAGATCCTTCGGGACAGGTAAATCAGCCCCAGCATTTT
NA	TRBV5-6	NA	TRBJ1-5	CASSLGPNSNQPQHF	TGTGCCAGCAGCTTGGGACCCAATAGCAATCAGCCCCAGCATTTT
NA	TRBV5-8	NA	TRBJ2-5	CASSYRQGRRPGKTQYF	TGTGCCAGCAGCTACCGCCAGGGACGCCGACCGGGAAAGACCCAGTACTTC
NA	TRBV4-3	NA	TRBJ2-7	CASSQDQGDEQYF	TGCGCCAGCAGCCAAGATCAGGGAGACGAGCAGTACTTC
NA	TRBV28	NA	TRBJ2-7	CASSLQVTYYEQYF	TGTGCCAGCAGCCTTCAGGTGACCTACTACGAGCAGTACTTC